These 11 T cell receptor beta chains were all obtained from the same sample, sequenced in a study of T cell responses to AZD1222 COVID-19 vaccine. Libraries were prepared by immunoSEQ multiplex PCR; TCRdb keeps only in-frame clonotypes and omits some of them. The sample records 150,000 to 180,000 clones, roughly nine tenths being singletons. This specimen was peripheral blood, taken on day 0 of MenACWY control vaccination. The receptors here all came from an adult in good health.

This sequence joins TRBV9 and TRBJ2-3; D not certain. The CDR3 extends over 12 amino acids. V was pared by 0 bases and J by 4 bases, with 3 bases between. Germline loops: CDR1 SGDLS, CDR2 YYNGEE. As DNA, the CDR3 is TGTGCCAGCAGCGTAGCCTCAGATACGCAGTATTTT. As protein: CASSVASDTQYF.

The J gene is TRBJ2-1, the V gene TRBV7-3; no firm D call. V lost 4 bases to trimming and J lost 0 bases, with 10 bases between them. This CDR3 comprises 15 residues. CDR1 is SGHTA and CDR2 is FQGTGA in the germline V gene. The CDR3 loop reads CASSWTGSSYNEQFF. CDR3 DNA sequence: TGTGCCAGCAGCTGGACCGGTAGCTCCTACAATGAGCAGTTCTTC.

V is TRBV29-1 and J is TRBJ2-2; 9 bases are a match to TRBD1. The V gene end was trimmed by 6 bases and the J gene end by 2 bases; junction bases not matched to a gene: 7. This CDR3 has 15 residues. Germline V gives CDR1 SQVTM, CDR2 ANQGSEA. The CDR3 region is CSVGTGSVNTGELFF. The CDR3 DNA reads as TGCAGCGTCGGGACAGGGTCGGTTAACACCGGGGAGCTGTTTTTT.

The chain joins TRBV28 to TRBJ1-1; D remains ambiguous. Germline values: CDR1 MDHEN, CDR2 SYDVKM. CDR3 length: 12 amino acids. Trimming took off 7 bases at V and 0 bases at J, with 6 bases between the two ends. In nucleotides, the CDR3 is TGTGCCAGCACTACAGTGAACACTGAAGCTTTCTTT. It yields the protein CASTTVNTEAFF.

This chain joins TRBV11-2 and TRBJ1-3; D is undetermined. Trimming stripped 5 bases from V and 4 bases from J, with 6 bases between. The CDR3 totals 12 residues. Germline CDR1 is SGHAT and CDR2 is FQNNGV. This CDR3 reads CASSRAGNTIYF. The DNA of the CDR3 is TGTGCCAGCAGCCGCGCAGGAAACACCATATATTTT.

The table lists this clone with a few counts. The chain uses TRBV23-1 and TRBJ1-2, with D tentatively TRBD1 (6 bases). TRBV23-1 is known as an ORF, though its function is uncertain. Deletions cut 0 bases from V and 8 bases from J, with 10 bases between. This CDR3 comprises 13 residues. Here the CDR3 reads CASSQSTGEGYTF. The CDR3 nucleotides read TGCGCCAGCAGTCAATCGACAGGAGAAGGCTACACCTTC.

The CDR3 sequence is CASSRDPGIAEAFF. The CDR3 nucleotides are TGTGCCAGCAGTCGGGATCCGGGAATCGCTGAAGCTTTCTTT. V is TRBV2 and J is TRBJ1-1, with no clear D. V lost 5 bases to trimming and J lost 6 bases, with 16 bases between them. The CDR3 consists of 14 residues. Germline V gene lookup returns CDR1 SNHLY and CDR2 FYNNEI. The variable domain in full, completed from reference TRBV2 and TRBJ1-1, reads EPEVTQTPSHQVTQMGQEVILRCVPISNHLYFYWYRQILGQKVEFLVSFYNNEISEKSEIFDDQFSVERPDGSNFTLKIRSTKLEDSAMYFCASSRDPGIAEAFFGQGTRLTVV.

The V call is TRBV18, the J call TRBJ2-1, with D hard to call. The CDR3 totals 15 residues. V lost 1 base to trimming and J lost 9 bases, with 16 bases between them. CDR1 and CDR2 from the germline V gene are KGHSH and LQKENI. The CDR3 is CASSPRSVANSEQFF. The CDR3 DNA reads TGTGCCAGCTCACCACGCTCGGTGGCAAATTCTGAGCAGTTCTTC. The complete variable domain, with remaining parts taken from reference TRBV18 and TRBJ2-1, reads NAGVMQNPRHLVRRRGQEARLRCSPMKGHSHVYWYRQLPEEGLKFMVYLQKENIIDESGMPKERFSAEFPKEGPSILRIQQVVRGDSAAYFCASSPRSVANSEQFFGPGTRLTVL.

CDR3 region: CASSNTFGVYEQYV. Here the CDR3 DNA reads TGTGCCAGCAGTAACACATTCGGGGTCTACGAGCAGTACGTC. The chain joins TRBV28 to TRBJ2-7, with D possibly matching TRBD2 (5 bases). There are 14 residues in the CDR3. V was clipped by 5 bases and J by 3 bases, with 14 bases between them. CDR1 and CDR2 (germline): MDHEN, SYDVKM.

CDR3 sequence: CASSTDRSYEQYV. In DNA form, the CDR3 reads TGCGCCAGCAGTACAGACCGGTCCTACGAGCAGTACGTC. The chain has TRBV10-2 and TRBJ2-7; the D is unclear. There are 13 residues in the CDR3. Germline V gene data show CDR1 as WSHSY and CDR2 as SAAADI. V was trimmed by 5 bases and J by 1 base, leaving 9 bases between them.

This clone was found once. The V gene is TRBV19, the J gene TRBJ1-3; no clear D gene. The CDR3 loop spans 16 amino acids. V was shortened by 5 bases and J by 0 bases, with 14 bases between the two germline ends. Per germline, CDR1 LNHDA and CDR2 SQIVND (reference sequence). The CDR3 DNA follows: TGTGCCAGTAGTCCAAGAGGGCCTAGCTCTGGAAACACCATATATTTT. The encoded protein is CASSPRGPSSGNTIYF. The full variable domain, with the rest looked up from reference TRBV19 and TRBJ1-3, is DGGITQSPKYLFRKEGQNVTLSCEQNLNHDAMYWYRQDPGQGLRLIYYSQIVNDFQKGDIAEGYSVSREKKESFPLTVTSAQKNPTAFYLCASSPRGPSSGNTIYFGEGSWLTVV.